Listed below are T cell receptor beta chains from one sample, sequenced in a study of T-cell reconstitution after alpha-beta-depleted transplantation in children. TCRdb reprocessed the PCR reads via MiXCR and lists one record per CDR3 protein. Of approximately 230,000 distinct CDR3 sequences in the sample, 20% to 30% were seen once. The sample here was PBMCs, taken before TCRalphabeta/CD19-depleted stem cell transplant. These receptors came from a girl aged 2-15 years with Fanconi anemia, due to receive a stem cell transplant. CDR3s include the opening cysteine and the closing phenylalanine or tryptophan.

TRBJ2-1	TRBV13	CASSPTGTSGSNEQFF
TRBJ2-6	TRBV19	CASRTGSPFSGANVLTF
TRBJ2-4	TRBV29-1	CSVEGGVNIQYF
TRBJ2-3	TRBV7-8	CASSEGTGGTDTQYF
TRBJ2-7	TRBV4-1	CASSQDMSSGLYEQYF
TRBJ2-7	TRBV24-1	CATSDSGDPSYEQYF
TRBJ2-1	TRBV20-1	CSAPGGGYNEQFF
TRBJ2-1	TRBV6-5	CASSSGTGPYNEQFF
TRBJ1-1	TRBV20-1	CSASLDTALLNTEAFF
TRBJ1-2	TRBV20-1	CSVVGKGSNYGYTF
TRBJ2-2	TRBV20-1	CSARDITSGYTGELFF
TRBJ2-3	TRBV7-8	CASSPWTSGISDTQYF
TRBJ2-1	TRBV6-1	CASSSGASYNEQFF
TRBJ2-1	TRBV15	CATRQGVGYEQFF
TRBJ2-7	TRBV12-3/TRBV12-4	CASSYGISYEQYF
TRBJ2-4	TRBV20-1	CSASGGPPGNIQYF
TRBJ1-2	TRBV24-1	CATSDSRGPYGYTF
TRBJ2-7	TRBV6-1	CASSVVSGTGDSYEQYF
TRBJ2-5	TRBV12-3/TRBV12-4	CASSFGTGGTETQYF
TRBJ1-5	TRBV20-1	CSVLSGDPYQPQHF
TRBJ1-5	TRBV20-1	CSASIGQRNQPQHF
TRBJ2-3	TRBV7-9	CASSPSGSRTDTQYF
TRBJ2-2	TRBV29-1	CSVEANVNTGELFF
TRBJ2-7	TRBV10-3	CAISYTGNPAYEQYF
TRBJ2-1	TRBV7-3	CASSLPWTSGGSMYNEQFF
TRBJ2-3	TRBV29-1	CSVVGAPSTDTQYF
TRBJ1-2	TRBV29-1	CSVTTGRYGYTF
TRBJ2-5	TRBV20-1	CSARVEGWGETQYF
TRBJ1-5	TRBV24-1	CATSDAGNQPQHF
TRBJ2-1	TRBV29-1	CSVDILAGGPLNEQFF
TRBJ2-1	TRBV12-3/TRBV12-4	CASSLAGEGYNEQFF
TRBJ2-7	TRBV7-2	CASSRPFYEQYF
TRBJ2-7	TRBV28	CATRDGTAVFYEQYF
TRBJ1-1	TRBV5-8	CASSHVAGLNTEAFF
TRBJ2-3	TRBV12-3/TRBV12-4	CASRYRPGTDTQYF
TRBJ2-5	TRBV29-1	CSVGGVQETQYF
TRBJ1-1	TRBV12-3/TRBV12-4	CASSLSAVAAFF
TRBJ2-3	TRBV7-3	CAICRGLTSGASTDTQYF
TRBJ2-3	TRBV28	CASSALSGVTSTDTQYF
TRBJ2-3	TRBV4-2	CASSQGDGRAYTDTQYF
TRBJ1-1	TRBV29-1	CSVEGGQGQAEAFF
TRBJ1-6	TRBV25-1	CASSESPGYYSPLHF
TRBJ2-3	TRBV20-1	CSARRSSGGATDTQYF
TRBJ1-1	TRBV29-1	CSGLRTGGRMNTEAFF
TRBJ2-5	TRBV7-8	CASSLLTGGETQYF
TRBJ2-3	TRBV29-1	CSVGQATDTQYF
TRBJ1-2	TRBV29-1	CSVLGVEGYTF